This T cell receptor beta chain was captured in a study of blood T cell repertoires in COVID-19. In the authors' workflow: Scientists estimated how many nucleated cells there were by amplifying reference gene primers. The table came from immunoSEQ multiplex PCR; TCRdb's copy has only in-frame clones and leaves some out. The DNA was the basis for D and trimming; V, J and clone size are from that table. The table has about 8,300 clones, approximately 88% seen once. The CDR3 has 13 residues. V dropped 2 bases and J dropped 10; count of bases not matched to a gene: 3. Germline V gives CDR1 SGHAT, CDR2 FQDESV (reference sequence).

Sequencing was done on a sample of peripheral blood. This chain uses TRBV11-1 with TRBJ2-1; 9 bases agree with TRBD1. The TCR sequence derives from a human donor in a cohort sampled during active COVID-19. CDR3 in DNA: TGTGCCAGCAGCTTATGGACAGGGGAAGAGCAGTTCTTC. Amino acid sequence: CASSLWTGEEQFF.